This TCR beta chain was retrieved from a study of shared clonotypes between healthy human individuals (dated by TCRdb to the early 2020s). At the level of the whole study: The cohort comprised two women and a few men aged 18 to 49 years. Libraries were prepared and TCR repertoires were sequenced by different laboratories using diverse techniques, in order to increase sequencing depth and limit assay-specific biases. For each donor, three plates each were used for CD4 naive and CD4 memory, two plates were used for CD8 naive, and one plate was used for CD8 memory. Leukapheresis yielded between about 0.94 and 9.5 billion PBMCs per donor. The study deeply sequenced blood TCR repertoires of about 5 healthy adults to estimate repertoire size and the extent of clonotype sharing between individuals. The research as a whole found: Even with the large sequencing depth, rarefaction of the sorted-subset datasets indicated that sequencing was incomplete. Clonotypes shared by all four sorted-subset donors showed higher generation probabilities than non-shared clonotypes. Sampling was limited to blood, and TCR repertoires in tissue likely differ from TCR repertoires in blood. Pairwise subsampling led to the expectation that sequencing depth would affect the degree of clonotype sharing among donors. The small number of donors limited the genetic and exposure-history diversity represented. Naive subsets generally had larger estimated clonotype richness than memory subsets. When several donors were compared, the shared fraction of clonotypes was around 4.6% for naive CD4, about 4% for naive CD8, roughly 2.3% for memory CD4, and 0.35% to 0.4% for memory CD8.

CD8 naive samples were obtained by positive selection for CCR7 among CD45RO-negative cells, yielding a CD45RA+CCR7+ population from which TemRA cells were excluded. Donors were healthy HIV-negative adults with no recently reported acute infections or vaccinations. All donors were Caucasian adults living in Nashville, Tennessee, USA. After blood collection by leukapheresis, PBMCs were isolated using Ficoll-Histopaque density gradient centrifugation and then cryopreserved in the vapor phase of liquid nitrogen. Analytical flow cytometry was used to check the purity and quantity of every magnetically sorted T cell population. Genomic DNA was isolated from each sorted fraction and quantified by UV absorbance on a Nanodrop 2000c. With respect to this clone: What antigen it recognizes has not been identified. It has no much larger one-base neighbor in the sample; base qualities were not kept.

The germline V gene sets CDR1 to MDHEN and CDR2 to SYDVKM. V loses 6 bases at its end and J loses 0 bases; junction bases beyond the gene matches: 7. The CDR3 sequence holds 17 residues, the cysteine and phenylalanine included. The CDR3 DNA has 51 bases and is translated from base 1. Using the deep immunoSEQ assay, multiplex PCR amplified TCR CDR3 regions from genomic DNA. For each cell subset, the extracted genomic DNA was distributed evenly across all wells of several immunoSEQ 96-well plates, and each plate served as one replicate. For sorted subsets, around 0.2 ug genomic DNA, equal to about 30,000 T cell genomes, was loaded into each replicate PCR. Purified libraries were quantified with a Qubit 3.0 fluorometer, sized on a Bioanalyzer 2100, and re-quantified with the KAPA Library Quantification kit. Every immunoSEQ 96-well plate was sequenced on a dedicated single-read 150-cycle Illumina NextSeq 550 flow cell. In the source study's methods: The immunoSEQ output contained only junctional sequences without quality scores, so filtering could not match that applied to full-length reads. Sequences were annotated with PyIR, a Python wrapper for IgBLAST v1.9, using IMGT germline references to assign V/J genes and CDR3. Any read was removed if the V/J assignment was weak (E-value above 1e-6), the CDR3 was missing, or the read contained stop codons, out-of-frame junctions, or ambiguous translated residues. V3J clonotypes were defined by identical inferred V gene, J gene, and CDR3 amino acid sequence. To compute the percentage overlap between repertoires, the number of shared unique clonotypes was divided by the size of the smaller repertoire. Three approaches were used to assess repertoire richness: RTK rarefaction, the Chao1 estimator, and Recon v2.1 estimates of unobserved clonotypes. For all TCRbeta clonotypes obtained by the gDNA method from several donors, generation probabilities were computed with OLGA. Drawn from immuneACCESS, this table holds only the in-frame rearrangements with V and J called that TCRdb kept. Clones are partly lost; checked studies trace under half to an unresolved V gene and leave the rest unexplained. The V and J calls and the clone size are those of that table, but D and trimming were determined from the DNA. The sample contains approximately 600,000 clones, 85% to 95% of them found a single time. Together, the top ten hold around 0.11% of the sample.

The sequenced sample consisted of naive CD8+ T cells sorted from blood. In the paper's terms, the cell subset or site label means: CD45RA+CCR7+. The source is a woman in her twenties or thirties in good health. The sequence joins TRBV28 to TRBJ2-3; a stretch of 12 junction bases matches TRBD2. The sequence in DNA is TGTGCCAGCAGCCTATCCGGGACTAGCGGGAGCACAGATACGCAGTATTTT. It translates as CASSLSGTSGSTDTQYF.